This T cell receptor (beta chain) was obtained from a study of T-cell reconstitution after alpha-beta-depleted transplantation in children. Overall study results and limits: Reportedly, roughly two months post-transplant, alpha-beta T cells arose from several hundred expanded graft clones. Surviving recipient T cells and thymic progenitors accounted for the high day-60 TCRbeta diversity observed in some patients.

Concerning this clonotype itself: Its specificity is not known.

Construction of the TCRbeta library involved unique molecular identifiers. One entry per CDR3 protein results from TCRdb running MiXCR on the PCR reads. The sample yields around 500,000 distinct CDR3 sequences, under 30% seen once. This sequence originates from a boy under two years old who had a stem cell transplant for acute myeloid leukemia, so the T cells may come from the graft donor. The specimen comprised PBMCs, mostly from graft donor cells, sampled 360 days after TCRalphabeta/CD19-depleted stem cell transplant.

CDR3 in DNA: TGTGCCAGCAGTGACGCAGGGGGCGGTCAGCCCCAGCATTTT. Its protein product is CASSDAGGGQPQHF. The gene calls are TRBV6-1 and TRBJ1-5; 8 nucleotides match TRBD1. The CDR3 has 14 residues. J gave up 6 bases and V 3 bases, and 4 bases lay outside the gene matches. The germline gives CDR1 MNHNS, CDR2 SASEGT.